The clone carrying this T cell receptor (beta chain) was counted a few times. This specimen comes from a study of T-cell reconstitution after alpha-beta-depleted transplantation in children. Unique molecular identifiers were used to barcode this TCRbeta library. TCRdb fed the PCR reads into MiXCR, producing one record per CDR3 protein. This sample has some 390,000 distinct CDR3 sequences; about a fifth occur once, and the top ten carry over 3.5%. V was pared by 1 base and J by 3 bases, with 8 bases of the junction left unmatched. There are 18 residues in the CDR3. Germline lookup yields CDR1 SGHAT and CDR2 FQNNGV.

Sequencing was performed on PBMCs from the stem cell graft donor, taken from the stem cell graft. J is TRBJ2-5 and V is TRBV11-2; 13 nucleotides align to TRBD2. The TCR originated in a human donor who donated a stem cell graft to a child with acute myeloid leukemia. CDR3 sequence (DNA): TGTGCCAGCAGCTTAGTAGGACTAGCGGGAGTCGTGAAAGAGACCCAGTACTTC. It specifies CASSLVGLAGVVKETQYF.